This is a list of T cell receptor beta chains from one sample in a study of blood T cell repertoires in COVID-19. TCRdb's table, derived via immunoSEQ multiplex PCR, lists solely in-frame clones and lacks some. The table records roughly 79,000 clones, roughly 84% of them present only once. The specimen was peripheral blood. The source of these receptors is a man in his fifties with acute or convalescent COVID-19. The CDR3 runs from the conserved cysteine through the conserved F or W. Fields, in order: J gene, D gene, clone size, V gene, CDR3 protein, CDR3 DNA. D genes are given only for firm matches. Clone size is shown for a subset of rows, as once, few, many or a class of expanded clone.

TRBJ1-1	TRBD1	-	TRBV3-1/TRBV3-2	CASSQELEDRVRGAWFTEAFF	TGTGCCAGCAGCCAAGAATTAGAAGACAGGGTAAGGGGGGCCTGGTTCACTGAAGCTTTCTTT
TRBJ1-1	-	-	TRBV29-1	CSASVNTEAFF	TGCAGCGCCTCAGTGAACACTGAAGCTTTCTTT
TRBJ2-7	-	once	TRBV9	CASSVAGIGSYEQYF	TGTGCCAGCAGCGTTGCGGGGATCGGTTCCTACGAGCAGTACTTC
TRBJ2-1	TRBD2	few	TRBV24-1	CATSTSGIPYNEQFF	TGTGCCACCAGTACAAGCGGGATACCTTACAATGAGCAGTTCTTC
TRBJ2-7	-	-	TRBV24-1	CATSDGGTYEQYF	TGTGCCACCAGTGATGGCGGAACCTACGAGCAGTACTTC
TRBJ2-7	-	-	TRBV11-2	CASGGGPSYEQYF	TGTGCCAGCGGGGGAGGTCCCTCTTACGAGCAGTACTTC
TRBJ1-2	TRBD1	-	TRBV28	CASIGTGPNYGYTF	TGTGCCAGCATAGGGACAGGGCCGAACTATGGCTACACCTTC
TRBJ2-3	-	-	TRBV4-1	CASSRVAESTDTQYF	TGCGCCAGCAGCCGGGTAGCGGAGAGCACAGATACGCAGTATTTT
TRBJ1-6	TRBD1	once	TRBV5-6	CASSLGQGYNSPLHF	TGTGCCAGCAGCTTGGGACAGGGCTATAATTCACCCCTCCACTTT
TRBJ1-2	-	-	TRBV18	CASSPQGGDYGYTF	TGTGCCAGCTCACCTCAGGGAGGGGACTATGGCTACACCTTC
TRBJ1-2	-	-	TRBV27	CASRVSGIQYGYTF	TGTGCCAGCAGAGTATCGGGGATACAATATGGCTACACCTTC
TRBJ1-3	TRBD1	-	TRBV6-6	CASSHPPRQGASGNTIYF	TGTGCCAGCAGTCACCCTCCCCGACAGGGGGCATCTGGAAACACCATATATTTT
TRBJ2-3	-	-	TRBV24-1	CATSDPQTRTDTQYF	TGTGCCACCAGTGACCCACAGACCCGCACAGATACGCAGTATTTT